This TCR beta chain was obtained from a study of technical replicates of blood from a handful of donors (dated by TCRdb to about 2017). Points on this clone: Its specific antigen is unknown. No much larger clone exists at a distance of one base, and base qualities are not known.

The V end loses 0 bases and the J end loses 4 bases, and a stretch of 12 bases separates them. As encoded in the germline V gene (reference sequence), CDR1 is GTSNPN while CDR2 is SVGIG. Counted from cysteine to phenylalanine, this CDR3 has 14 amino acids. Just CDR3 DNA is preserved here, 42 bases in frame from base 1. Libraries were constructed by the immunoSEQ multiplex PCR assay. This is the immuneACCESS table as TCRdb keeps it, with only in-frame sequences that have V and J called. A part of the clones is gone; compared with another copy, unresolved V genes explain less than half, and the rest is unexplained. Recorded for this sample are 9,000 to 15,000 clones; 80% to 95% of them occurred a single time. Jointly, the top ten make up more than 9% of the sample.

The TCR originated in a human donor in good health. The chain uses TRBV30 and TRBJ1-2, with the D gene not clear enough to name. Input material: PBMCs. The CDR3 protein is CAWSVISRSYGYTF. The DNA sequence is TGTGCCTGGAGTGTAATCTCTAGGAGCTATGGCTACACCTTC.